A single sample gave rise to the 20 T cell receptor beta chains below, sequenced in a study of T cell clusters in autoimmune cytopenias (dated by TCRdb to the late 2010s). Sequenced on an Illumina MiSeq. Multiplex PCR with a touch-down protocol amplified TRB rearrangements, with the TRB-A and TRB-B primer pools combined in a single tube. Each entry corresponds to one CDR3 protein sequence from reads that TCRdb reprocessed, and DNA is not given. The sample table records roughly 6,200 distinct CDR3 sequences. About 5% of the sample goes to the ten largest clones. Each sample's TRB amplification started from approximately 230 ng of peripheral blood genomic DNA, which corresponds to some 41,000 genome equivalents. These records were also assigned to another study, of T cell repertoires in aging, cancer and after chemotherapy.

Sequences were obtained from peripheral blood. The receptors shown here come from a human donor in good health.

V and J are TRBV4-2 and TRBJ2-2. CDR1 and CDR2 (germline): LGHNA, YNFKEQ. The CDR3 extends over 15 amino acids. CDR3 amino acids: CASSQLSANTGELFF.

The chain's CDR3 is CASSLAGLADYNEQFF. This rearrangement joins TRBV5-1 to TRBJ2-1; TCRdb calls TRBD2, which cannot be checked without DNA. The germline V gene encodes CDR1 SGHRS and CDR2 YFSETQ. The CDR3 extends over 16 amino acids.

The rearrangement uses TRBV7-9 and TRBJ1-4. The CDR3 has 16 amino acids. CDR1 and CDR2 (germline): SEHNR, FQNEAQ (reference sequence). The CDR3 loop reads CASSPGRTDGNEKLFF.

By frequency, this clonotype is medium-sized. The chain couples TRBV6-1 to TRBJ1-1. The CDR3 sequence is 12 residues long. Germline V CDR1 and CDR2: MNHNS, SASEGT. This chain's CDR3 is CASRAGGTEAFF.

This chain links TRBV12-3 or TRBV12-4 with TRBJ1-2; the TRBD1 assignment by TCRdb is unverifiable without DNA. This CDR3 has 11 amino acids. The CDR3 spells CASSWRQGYTF.

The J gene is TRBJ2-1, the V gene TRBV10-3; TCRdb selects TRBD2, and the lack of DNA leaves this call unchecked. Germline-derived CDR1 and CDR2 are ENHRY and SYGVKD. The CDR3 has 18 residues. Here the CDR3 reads CAISPRVGSGRGDNEQFF.

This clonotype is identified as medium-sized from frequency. CDR3 protein: CASSGGTGNNEQFF. The V gene is TRBV6-2 or TRBV6-3, the J gene TRBJ2-1; TCRdb names TRBD1, which stays unverified in the absence of DNA. CDR3 length: 14 amino acids. Germline-derived CDR1 and CDR2 are MNHEY and SVGEGT.

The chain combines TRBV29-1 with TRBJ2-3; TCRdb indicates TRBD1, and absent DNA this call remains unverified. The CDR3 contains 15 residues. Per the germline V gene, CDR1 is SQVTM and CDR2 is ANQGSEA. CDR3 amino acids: CSVEGGQGSTDTQYF.

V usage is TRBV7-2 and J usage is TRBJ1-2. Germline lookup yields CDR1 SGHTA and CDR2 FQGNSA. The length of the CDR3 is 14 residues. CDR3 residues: CASSPGTFGGGYTF.

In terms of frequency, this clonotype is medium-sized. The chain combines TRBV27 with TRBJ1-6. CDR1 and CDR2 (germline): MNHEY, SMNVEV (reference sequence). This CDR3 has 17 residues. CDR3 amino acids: CASSPTLGTGENSPLHF.

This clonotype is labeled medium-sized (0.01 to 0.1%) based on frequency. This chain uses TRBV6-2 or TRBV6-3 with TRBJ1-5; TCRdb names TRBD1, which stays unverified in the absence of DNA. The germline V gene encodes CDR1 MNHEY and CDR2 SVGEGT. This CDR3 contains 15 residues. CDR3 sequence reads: CASSPGTGGRQPQHF.

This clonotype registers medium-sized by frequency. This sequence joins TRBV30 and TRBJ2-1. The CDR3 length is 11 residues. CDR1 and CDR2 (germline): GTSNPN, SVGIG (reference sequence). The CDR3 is CAWSANNEQFF.

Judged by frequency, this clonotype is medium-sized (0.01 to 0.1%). CDR3 residues: CASSSGTFDGEQYF. The V call is TRBV13, the J call TRBJ2-7; without DNA, the TCRdb call of TRBD2 cannot be checked. Germline lookup yields CDR1 PRHDT and CDR2 FYEKMQ (reference sequence). CDR3 length: 14 amino acids.

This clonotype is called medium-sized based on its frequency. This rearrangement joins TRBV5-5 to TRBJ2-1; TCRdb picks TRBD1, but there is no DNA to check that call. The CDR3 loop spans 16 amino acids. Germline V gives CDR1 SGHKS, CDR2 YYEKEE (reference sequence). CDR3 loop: CASSSGQEASYNEQFF.

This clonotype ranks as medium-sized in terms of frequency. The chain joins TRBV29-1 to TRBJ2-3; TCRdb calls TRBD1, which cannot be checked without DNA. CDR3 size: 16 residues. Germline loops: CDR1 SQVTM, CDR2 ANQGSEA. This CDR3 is CSVEGASGGRADTQYF.

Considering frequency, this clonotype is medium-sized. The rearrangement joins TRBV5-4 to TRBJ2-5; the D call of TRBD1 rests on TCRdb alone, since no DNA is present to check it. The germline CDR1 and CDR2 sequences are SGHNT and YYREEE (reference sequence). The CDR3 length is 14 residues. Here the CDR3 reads CASSHTGGRETQYF.

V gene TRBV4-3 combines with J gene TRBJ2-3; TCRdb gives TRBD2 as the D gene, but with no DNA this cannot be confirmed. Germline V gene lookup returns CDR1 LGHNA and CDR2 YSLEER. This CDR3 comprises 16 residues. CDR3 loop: CASSQASGRVTDTQYF.

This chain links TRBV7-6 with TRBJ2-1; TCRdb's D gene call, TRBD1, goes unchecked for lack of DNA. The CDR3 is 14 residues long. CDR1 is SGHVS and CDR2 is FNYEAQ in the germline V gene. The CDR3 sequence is CASSEQGGGDEQFF.

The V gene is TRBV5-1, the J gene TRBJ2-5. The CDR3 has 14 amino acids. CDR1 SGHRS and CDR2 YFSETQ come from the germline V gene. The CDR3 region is CASSLTVSQETQYF.

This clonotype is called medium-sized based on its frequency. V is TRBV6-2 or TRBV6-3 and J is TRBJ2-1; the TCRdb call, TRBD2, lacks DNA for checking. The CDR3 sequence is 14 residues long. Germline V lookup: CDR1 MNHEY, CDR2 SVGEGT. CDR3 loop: CASRSGPGLHEQFF.